This entry concerns a single T cell receptor beta chain. Germline V lookup: CDR1 SGHKS, CDR2 YYEKEE (reference sequence). CDR3 size: 14 residues. The V gene end was trimmed by 6 bases and the J gene end by 8 bases; junction bases not matched to a gene: 9. This record belongs to a study of control samples from healthy donors and cancer patients. Sequencing used immunoSEQ multiplex PCR; TCRdb keeps in-frame clones, though not all of them. The sample includes 150,000 or so clones, about 94% of them seen just once. This TCR derives from a man between 50 and 59 years old in good health. The rearrangement joins TRBV5-5 to TRBJ1-2, with 11 bases that match TRBD1. Specimen: blood. CDR3 loop: CASIPTRDRGGYTF. CDR3 DNA: TGTGCCAGCATCCCCACCCGGGACAGGGGGGGCTACACCTTC.